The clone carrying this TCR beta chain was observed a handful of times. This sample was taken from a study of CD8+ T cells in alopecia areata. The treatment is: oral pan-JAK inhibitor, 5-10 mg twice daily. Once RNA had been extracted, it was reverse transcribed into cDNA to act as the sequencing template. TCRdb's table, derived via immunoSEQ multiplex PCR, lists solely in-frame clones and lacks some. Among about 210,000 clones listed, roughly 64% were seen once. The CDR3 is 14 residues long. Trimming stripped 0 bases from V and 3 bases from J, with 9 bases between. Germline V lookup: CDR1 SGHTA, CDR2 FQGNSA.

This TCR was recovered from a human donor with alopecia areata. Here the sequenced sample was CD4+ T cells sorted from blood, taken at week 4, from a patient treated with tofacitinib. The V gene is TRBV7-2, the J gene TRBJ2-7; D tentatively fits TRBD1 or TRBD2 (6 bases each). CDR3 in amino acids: CASSLAGGYYEQYF. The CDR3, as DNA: TGTGCCAGCAGCTTAGCGGGGGGCTACTACGAGCAGTACTTC.